The next 7 T cell receptor beta chains were all read from a single sample in a study of graft-versus-host responses after intestinal transplantation. Clones were read by immunoSEQ multiplex PCR, and TCRdb kept only the in-frame ones, dropping some. The sample yields approximately 85,000 clones, 85% to 95% seen once. These receptors' targets are unknown. The sample consisted of unstimulated CD8+ T cells sorted from spleen or lymph node cells, taken before transplant. These receptors originate from a human donor who was the organ donor for an intestinal transplant.

The V gene is TRBV5-6, the J gene TRBJ1-2, with TRBD1 identical over 7 bases. This CDR3 has 15 amino acids. CDR1 and CDR2 (germline): SGHDT, YYEEEE. Trimming at V came to 2 bases and at J to 6 bases, leaving 10 bases not matched to a gene. The CDR3 coding sequence is TGTGCCAGCAGCTTCAGCGACAGGGAAATAAATGGCTACACCTTC. This gives the protein CASSFSDREINGYTF.

The chain uses TRBV5-4 and TRBJ1-4; D is unclear. The CDR3 has 14 residues. V dropped 2 bases and J dropped 0 bases, with 5 bases sitting between them. Germline CDR1 SGHNT, CDR2 YYREEE (reference sequence). The CDR3 coding sequence is TGTGCCAGCAGCTTCGGAGCAACTAATGAAAAACTGTTTTTT. The encoded protein is CASSFGATNEKLFF.

This chain uses TRBV5-4 with TRBJ1-2, with 8 positions matching TRBD1. V lost 2 bases and J lost 3; bases outside the gene matches: 3. The CDR3 consists of 14 residues. Germline-derived CDR1 and CDR2 are SGHNT and YYREEE (reference sequence). This CDR3 reads CASSFRTGHYGYTF. In DNA form, the CDR3 reads TGTGCCAGCAGCTTTCGGACAGGGCACTATGGCTACACCTTC.

The rearrangement links TRBV27 to TRBJ2-7, with D possibly TRBD1 on 6 matching bases. This CDR3 spans 15 amino acids. Trimming pared 8 bases from V and 2 bases from J, leaving 19 bases between. Looked up from germline, CDR1 is MNHEY and CDR2 is SMNVEV (reference sequence). The CDR3 DNA reads as TGTGCCAGCGGAGTGGGGGCAGGGGTTACCTACGAGCAGTACTTC. Encoded protein: CASGVGAGVTYEQYF.

The gene calls are TRBV30 and TRBJ1-1; no reliable D call. The CDR3 has 13 amino acids. V lost 0 bases and J lost 1, with 6 bases in between. The V gene's germline CDR1 is GTSNPN and CDR2 SVGIG (reference sequence). CDR3 bases: TGTGCCTGGAGTGTACACGCGAACACTGAAGCTTTCTTT. As protein: CAWSVHANTEAFF.

The chain couples TRBV27 to TRBJ2-7; 9 bases agree with TRBD1. Trimming cost V 3 bases and J 4 bases; bases outside gene matches: 13. Germline V CDR1 and CDR2: MNHEY, SMNVEV (reference sequence). The length of the CDR3 is 17 residues. CDR3 sequence (DNA): TGTGCCAGCAGTTTGAGTTCCGAGACAGGGGGGAATTACGAGCAGTACTTC. Translated, it gives CASSLSSETGGNYEQYF.

The chain has TRBV2 and TRBJ1-2; no firm D call. CDR3 length: 14 amino acids. Germline CDR1 SNHLY, CDR2 FYNNEI. The germline V and J ends were trimmed by 6 bases and 4 bases, with 15 bases remaining between them. This CDR3 reads CASRNTIPLYGYTF. CDR3 sequence (DNA): TGTGCCAGCAGGAATACAATTCCCCTCTATGGCTACACCTTC.